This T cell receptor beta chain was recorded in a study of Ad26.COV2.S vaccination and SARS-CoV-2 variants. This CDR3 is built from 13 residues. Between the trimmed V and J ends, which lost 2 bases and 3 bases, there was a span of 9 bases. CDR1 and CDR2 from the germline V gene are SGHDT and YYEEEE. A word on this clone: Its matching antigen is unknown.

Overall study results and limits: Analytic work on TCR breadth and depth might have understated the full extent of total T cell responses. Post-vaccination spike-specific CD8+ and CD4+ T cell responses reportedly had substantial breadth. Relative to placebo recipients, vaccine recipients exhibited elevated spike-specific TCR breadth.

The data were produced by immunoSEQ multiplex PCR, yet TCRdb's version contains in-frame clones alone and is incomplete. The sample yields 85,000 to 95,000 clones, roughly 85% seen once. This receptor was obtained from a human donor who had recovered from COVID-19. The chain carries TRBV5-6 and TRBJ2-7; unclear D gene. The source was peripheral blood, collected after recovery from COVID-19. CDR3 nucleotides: TGTGCCAGCAGCTTACAGCCGAGCTACGAGCAGTACTTC. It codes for CASSLQPSYEQYF.